This record looks at one T cell receptor (beta chain) sequence and its context. This specimen belongs to a study of blood T cell repertoires in COVID-19. Clones were read by immunoSEQ multiplex PCR, and TCRdb kept only the in-frame ones, dropping some. The sample has roughly 210,000 clones, 80% to 90% seen once. Germline-derived CDR1 and CDR2 are SGHRS and YFSETQ. CDR3 length: 15 residues. Trimming removed 4 bases from V and 9 bases from J; junction bases left unmatched: 10. Sequencing was done on a sample of peripheral blood. This chain connects TRBV5-1 to TRBJ2-4; 10 positions match TRBD1. This clonotype was obtained from a woman aged 80 or older with COVID-19, enrolled during active disease. This CDR3 reads CASSPGTGVFGIQYF. CDR3 sequence (DNA): TGCGCCAGCAGCCCCGGGACAGGGGTCTTCGGCATTCAGTACTTC.